The rows below give T cell receptor beta chains drawn from one sample of a study of T cell responses to AZD1222 COVID-19 vaccine. Using immunoSEQ multiplex PCR, the repertoire was profiled, and TCRdb retains in-frame clones only, with some absent. The table records about 72,000 clones, about nine tenths of them present only once. Sequencing used peripheral blood, obtained on day 0 of AZD1222 vaccination. The origin of the receptors is an adult in good health. Each CDR3 is given with its conserved first and last residue. A D gene is named only where the DNA matches it firmly. Size tells how often a clone was seen (once, few, many) or the class of an expanded clone, and some rows leave it out.

J gene	V gene	clone size	D gene	CDR3 DNA	CDR3 protein
TRBJ2-1	TRBV6-5	-	TRBD2	TGTGCCAGCGGGACTAGCGGGAGAACCTACAATGAGCAGTTCTTC	CASGTSGRTYNEQFF
TRBJ1-5	TRBV10-3	-	TRBD1	TGTGCCATCAGCGGTGGACAGGGTAGCAATCAGCCCCAGCATTTT	CAISGGQGSNQPQHF
TRBJ1-2	TRBV30	-	-	TGTGCCTGGCGTACAGGGCCCGGTGGCTACACCTTC	CAWRTGPGGYTF
TRBJ1-3	TRBV28	few	TRBD1	TGTGCCAGCAGTTTGGAGACAGGGCCTCGCGGAAACACCATATATTTT	CASSLETGPRGNTIYF
TRBJ1-1	TRBV29-1	many	TRBD1	TGCAGCGTTTTGACAGGGGAAGCTTTCTTT	CSVLTGEAFF
TRBJ1-3	TRBV19	-	-	TGTGCCAGTATGACAGTGTGGAACACCATATATTTT	CASMTVWNTIYF
TRBJ2-7	TRBV9	-	-	TGTGCCAGCAGCGTTGCGACAGGTTCTTCCTACGAGCAGTACTTC	CASSVATGSSYEQYF
TRBJ1-2	TRBV30	-	-	TGTGCCTGGAACCCGGGACATAATGGCTACACCTTC	CAWNPGHNGYTF
TRBJ2-2	TRBV4-1	-	TRBD2	TGCGCCAGCAGCCAAGATCGCGGGGGGGCCGGGGAGCTGTTTTTT	CASSQDRGGAGELFF
TRBJ1-4	TRBV3-1/TRBV3-2	-	-	TGTGCCAGCAGCCAGGACAGTTTTAATGAAAAACTGTTTTTT	CASSQDSFNEKLFF
TRBJ2-1	TRBV9	-	TRBD2	TGTGCCAGCAGCGTAGGGACTAGCGGGAGCAATGAGCAGTTCTTC	CASSVGTSGSNEQFF
TRBJ1-5	TRBV3-1/TRBV3-2	-	-	TGTGCCAGCAGCACAGACCTCAATCAGCCCCAGCATTTT	CASSTDLNQPQHF
TRBJ1-2	TRBV7-9	-	-	TGTGCCACCGACACCACCCTGACAGGAAAAAACTATGGCTACACCTTC	CATDTTLTGKNYGYTF
TRBJ2-7	TRBV28	-	-	TGTGCCAGCAGTTTATTGGTAGCCTACGAGCAGTACTTC	CASSLLVAYEQYF
TRBJ2-5	TRBV19	-	-	TGTGCCAGTAGTATTCGGGGGGAGACCCAGTACTTC	CASSIRGETQYF
TRBJ1-3	TRBV12-3/TRBV12-4	-	-	TGTGCCAGCAGTGAATTACTTGGAAACACCATATATTTT	CASSELLGNTIYF
TRBJ2-7	TRBV28	once	-	TGTGCCAGCAGTTTAGAGGGCCTAGGCTCCTACGAGCAGTACTTC	CASSLEGLGSYEQYF
TRBJ1-1	TRBV9	few	TRBD1	TGTGCCAGCAGCGTAGGGACAGGGAGTTTGGACACTGAAGCTTTCTTT	CASSVGTGSLDTEAFF
TRBJ2-3	TRBV5-6	-	-	TGTGCCAGCGTCCCTGTTGGCGGAAGCACAGATACGCAGTATTTT	CASVPVGGSTDTQYF